This T cell receptor (beta chain) originates from a study of identical twins. V was pared by 4 bases and J by 0 bases, with 6 bases of the junction left unmatched. This CDR3 contains 16 residues. CDR1 LNHNV and CDR2 YYDKDF come from the germline V gene (reference sequence). Template switching supplied a universal primer site; unique molecular identifiers were carried on the cDNA. Using its own MiXCR run on the 5' RACE reads, TCRdb lists one record per CDR3 protein. The repertoire holds under 500,000 distinct CDR3 sequences, with roughly an eighth as singletons. Healthy Caucasians were all of the donors. The sample also formed part of further work on yellow fever vaccine responses in identical twins.

The rearrangement joins TRBV15 to TRBJ2-3; TRBD2 matches at 8 bases. Material: CD4+ T cells sorted from blood. The sequence was obtained from a woman aged 18-35 years in good health. The CDR3 sequence is CATSMGGGRSTDTQYF. The DNA for the CDR3 is TGTGCCACCAGCATGGGCGGCGGGAGGAGCACAGATACGCAGTATTTT. Full variable domain (remainder filled in from reference TRBV15 and TRBJ2-3): DAMVIQNPRYQVTQFGKPVTLSCSQTLNHNVMYWYQQKSSQAPKLLFHYYDKDFNNEADTPDNFQSRRPNTSFCFLDIRSPGLGDTAMYLCATSMGGGRSTDTQYFGPGTRLTVL.